Shown below are 6 T cell receptor beta chains from a single sample sequenced in a study of T cell responses to AZD1222 COVID-19 vaccine. Measured with immunoSEQ multiplex PCR; TCRdb has only the in-frame clones, and not every one. The data contain 100,000 or so clones, about 82% of them singletons. This specimen was peripheral blood, taken on day 0 of AZD1222 vaccination. The receptors were sampled from an adult in good health.

The chain recombines TRBV28 with TRBJ1-1; the D gene is possibly TRBD1 (6 bases). The CDR3 consists of 14 residues. V was clipped by 6 bases and J by 2 bases, with 13 bases between them. Germline V CDR1 and CDR2: MDHEN, SYDVKM. The CDR3 is CASSPGTPNTEAFF. CDR3 DNA sequence: TGTGCCAGCAGCCCCGGGACACCTAACACTGAAGCTTTCTTT.

The chain links TRBV10-3 to TRBJ1-3; 7 nucleotides match TRBD1. The J segment lost 0 bases and the V segment lost 3 bases, leaving 5 bases of the junction unmatched. Germline V gene data show CDR1 as ENHRY and CDR2 as SYGVKD. The CDR3 extends over 16 amino acids. The CDR3 loop is CAISESGQSSGNTIYF. CDR3 sequence (DNA): TGTGCCATCAGTGAATCGGGACAGAGCTCTGGAAACACCATATATTTT.

CDR3 protein: CATLETGTHTDTQYF. Here the CDR3 DNA reads TGTGCCACACTTGAAACCGGGACTCACACAGATACGCAGTATTTT. The chain combines TRBV7-6 with TRBJ2-3; D perhaps matches TRBD2 (6 bases). The CDR3 is made up of 15 amino acids. V was pared by 10 bases and J by 2 bases, with 19 bases between. Looked up from germline, CDR1 is SGHVS and CDR2 is FNYEAQ.

J is TRBJ1-4 and V is TRBV4-2, with a possible D match to TRBD1 (5 bases). V lost 0 bases to trimming and J lost 5 bases, with 13 bases between them. The CDR3 loop spans 16 amino acids. Germline lookup yields CDR1 LGHNA and CDR2 YNFKEQ. The chain's CDR3 is CASSQDGAVGNEKLFF. In nucleotides, the CDR3 is TGTGCCAGCAGCCAAGATGGGGCAGTCGGGAATGAAAAACTGTTTTTT.

V and J are TRBV27 and TRBJ1-4; a possible D gene is TRBD1 (5 bases). Germline loops: CDR1 MNHEY, CDR2 SMNVEV (reference sequence). This CDR3 has 15 amino acids. Trimming cost V 5 bases and J 8 bases, with 18 bases left between them. The CDR3 sequence is CASSPPGTGGEKLFF. The CDR3 DNA reads as TGTGCCAGCAGTCCACCCGGCACTGGGGGGGAAAAACTGTTTTTT.

The chain recombines TRBV24-1 with TRBJ2-3; D call uncertain. CDR1 and CDR2 (germline): KGHDR, SFDVKD. V lost 4 bases and J lost 2, with 15 bases in between. The CDR3 totals 16 residues. CDR3 DNA: TGTGCCACCAGTGACCCACACGTGGGGAACACAGATACGCAGTATTTT. Protein product: CATSDPHVGNTDTQYF.